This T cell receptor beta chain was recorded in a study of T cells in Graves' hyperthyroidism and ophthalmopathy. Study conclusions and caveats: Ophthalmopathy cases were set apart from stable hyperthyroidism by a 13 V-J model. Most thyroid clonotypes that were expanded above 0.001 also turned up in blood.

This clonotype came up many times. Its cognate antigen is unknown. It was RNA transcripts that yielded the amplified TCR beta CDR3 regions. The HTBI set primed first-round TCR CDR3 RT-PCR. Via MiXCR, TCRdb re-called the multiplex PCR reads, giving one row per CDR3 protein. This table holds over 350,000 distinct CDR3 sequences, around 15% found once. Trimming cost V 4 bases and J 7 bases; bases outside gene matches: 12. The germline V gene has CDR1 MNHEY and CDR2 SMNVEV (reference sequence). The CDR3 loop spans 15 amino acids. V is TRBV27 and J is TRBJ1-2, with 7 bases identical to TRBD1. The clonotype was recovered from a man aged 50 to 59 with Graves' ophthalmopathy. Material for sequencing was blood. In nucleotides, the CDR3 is TGTGCCAGCAGTTGGAAGACAGGGAGTTCGGTTGGCTACACCTTC. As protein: CASSWKTGSSVGYTF.